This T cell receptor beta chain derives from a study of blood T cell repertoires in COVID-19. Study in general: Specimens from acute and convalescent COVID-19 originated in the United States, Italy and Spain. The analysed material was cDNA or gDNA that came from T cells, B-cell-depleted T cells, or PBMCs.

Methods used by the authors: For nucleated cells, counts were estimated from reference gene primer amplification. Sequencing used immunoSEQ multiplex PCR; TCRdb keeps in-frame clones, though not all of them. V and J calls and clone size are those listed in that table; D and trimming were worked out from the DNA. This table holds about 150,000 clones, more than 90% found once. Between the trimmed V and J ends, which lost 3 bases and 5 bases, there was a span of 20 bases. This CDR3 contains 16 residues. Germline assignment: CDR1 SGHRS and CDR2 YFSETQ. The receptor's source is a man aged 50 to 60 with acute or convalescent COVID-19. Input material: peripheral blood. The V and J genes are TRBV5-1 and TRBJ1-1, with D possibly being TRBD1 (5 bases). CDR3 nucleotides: TGCGCCAGCAGCTCCAGCGTAGGGGCGGGGGAAACTGAAGCTTTCTTT. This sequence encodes CASSSSVGAGETEAFF.